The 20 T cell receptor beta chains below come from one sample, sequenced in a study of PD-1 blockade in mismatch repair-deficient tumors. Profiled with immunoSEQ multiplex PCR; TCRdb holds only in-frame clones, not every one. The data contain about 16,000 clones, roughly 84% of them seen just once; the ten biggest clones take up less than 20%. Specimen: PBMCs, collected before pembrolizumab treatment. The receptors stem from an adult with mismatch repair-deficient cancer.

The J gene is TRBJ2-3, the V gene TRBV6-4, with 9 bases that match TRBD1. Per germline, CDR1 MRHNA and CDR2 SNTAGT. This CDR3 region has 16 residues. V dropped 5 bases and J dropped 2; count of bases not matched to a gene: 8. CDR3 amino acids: CASSLRQGGTTDTQYF. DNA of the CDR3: TGTGCCAGCAGTCTACGACAGGGGGGCACCACAGATACGCAGTATTTT.

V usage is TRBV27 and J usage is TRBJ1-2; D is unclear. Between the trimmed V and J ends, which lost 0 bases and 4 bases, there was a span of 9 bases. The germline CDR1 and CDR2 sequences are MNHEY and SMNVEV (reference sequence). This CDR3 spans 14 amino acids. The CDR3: CASSLSALSYGYTF. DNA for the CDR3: TGTGCCAGCAGTTTATCGGCACTGAGCTATGGCTACACCTTC.

CDR3 nucleotides: TGTGCCAGCAGTTTAGCCAGGGGCTATGAGCAGTTCTTC. This sequence encodes CASSLARGYEQFF. This chain joins TRBV27 and TRBJ2-1; D may be TRBD1 (6 bases). Germline CDR1 and CDR2: MNHEY and SMNVEV (reference sequence). V lost 2 bases, J lost 8 bases, and 10 bases lay in between. CDR3 length: 13 residues.

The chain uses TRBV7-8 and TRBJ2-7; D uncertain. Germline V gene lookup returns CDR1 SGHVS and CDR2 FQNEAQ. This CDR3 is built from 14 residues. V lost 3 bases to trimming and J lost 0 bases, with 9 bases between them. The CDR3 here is CASSFQASSYEQYF. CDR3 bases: TGTGCCAGCAGCTTCCAGGCGAGCTCCTACGAGCAGTACTTC.

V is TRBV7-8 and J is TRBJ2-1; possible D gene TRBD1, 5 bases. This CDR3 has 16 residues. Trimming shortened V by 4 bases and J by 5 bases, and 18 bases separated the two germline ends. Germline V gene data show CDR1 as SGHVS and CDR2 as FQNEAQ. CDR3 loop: CASSSHRYLLHNEQFF. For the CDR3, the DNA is TGTGCCAGCAGCTCTCACAGGTACCTACTGCACAATGAGCAGTTCTTC.

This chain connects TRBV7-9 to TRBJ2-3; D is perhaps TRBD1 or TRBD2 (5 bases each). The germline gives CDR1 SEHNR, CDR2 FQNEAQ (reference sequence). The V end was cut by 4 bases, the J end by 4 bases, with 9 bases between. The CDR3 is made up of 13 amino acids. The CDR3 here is CASSSRGPDTQYF. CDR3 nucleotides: TGTGCCAGCAGCTCCCGGGGCCCAGATACGCAGTATTTT.

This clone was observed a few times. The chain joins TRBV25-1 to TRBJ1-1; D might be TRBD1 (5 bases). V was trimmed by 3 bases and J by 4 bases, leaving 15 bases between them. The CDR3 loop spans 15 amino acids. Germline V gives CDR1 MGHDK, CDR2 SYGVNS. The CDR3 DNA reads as TGTGCCAGCAGTGATGAGTACAGGCCTAGCACTGAAGCTTTCTTT. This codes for CASSDEYRPSTEAFF.

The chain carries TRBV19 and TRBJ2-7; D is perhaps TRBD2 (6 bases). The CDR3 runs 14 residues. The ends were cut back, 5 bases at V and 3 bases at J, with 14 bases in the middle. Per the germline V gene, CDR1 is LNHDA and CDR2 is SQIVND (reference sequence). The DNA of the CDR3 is TGTGCCAGTAGTCCCGCTAGCGCGAACTACGAGCAGTACTTC. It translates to CASSPASANYEQYF.

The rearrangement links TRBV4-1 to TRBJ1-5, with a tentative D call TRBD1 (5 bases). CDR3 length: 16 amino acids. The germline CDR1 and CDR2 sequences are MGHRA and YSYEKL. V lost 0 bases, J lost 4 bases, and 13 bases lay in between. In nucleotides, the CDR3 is TGCGCCAGCAGCCAAGAGGGGGGAATTAGGAATCAGCCCCAGCATTTT. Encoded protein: CASSQEGGIRNQPQHF.

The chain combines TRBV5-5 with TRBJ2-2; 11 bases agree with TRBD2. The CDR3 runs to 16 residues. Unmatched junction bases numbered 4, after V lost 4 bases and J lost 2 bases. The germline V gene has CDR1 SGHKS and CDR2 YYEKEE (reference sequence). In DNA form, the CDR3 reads TGTGCCAGCAGCATTACTAGCGGGAGTAACACCGGGGAGCTGTTTTTT. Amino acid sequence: CASSITSGSNTGELFF.

The DNA of the CDR3 is TGTGCCAGTAGTAGGGCGCGCGGAGAGACCCAGTACTTC. It codes for CASSRARGETQYF. V usage is TRBV19 and J usage is TRBJ2-5; D call uncertain. The V gene's germline CDR1 is LNHDA and CDR2 SQIVND (reference sequence). The CDR3 is made up of 13 amino acids. The V end was cut by 4 bases, the J end by 4 bases, with 10 bases between.

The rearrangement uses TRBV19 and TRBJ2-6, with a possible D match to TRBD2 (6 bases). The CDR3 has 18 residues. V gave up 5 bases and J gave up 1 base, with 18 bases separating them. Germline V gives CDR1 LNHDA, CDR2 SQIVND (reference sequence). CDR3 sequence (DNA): TGTGCCAGTAGTGTCAGGGACTTCTCGTTTTCTGGGGCCAACGTCCTGACTTTC. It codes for CASSVRDFSFSGANVLTF.

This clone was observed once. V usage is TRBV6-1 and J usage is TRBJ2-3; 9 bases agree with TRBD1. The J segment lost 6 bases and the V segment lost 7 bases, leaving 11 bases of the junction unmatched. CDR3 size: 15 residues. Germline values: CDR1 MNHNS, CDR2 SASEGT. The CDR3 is CASNNPGQGGDTQYF. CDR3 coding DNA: TGTGCCAGCAATAACCCGGGACAGGGAGGGGATACGCAGTATTTT.

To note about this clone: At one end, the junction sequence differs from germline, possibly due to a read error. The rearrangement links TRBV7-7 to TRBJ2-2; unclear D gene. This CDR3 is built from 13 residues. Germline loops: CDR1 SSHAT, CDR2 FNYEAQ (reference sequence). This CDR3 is CASSLPGGGELFF. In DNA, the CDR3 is TGTGCTAGCAGCCTTCCAGGTGGGGGGGAGCTGTTTTTT.

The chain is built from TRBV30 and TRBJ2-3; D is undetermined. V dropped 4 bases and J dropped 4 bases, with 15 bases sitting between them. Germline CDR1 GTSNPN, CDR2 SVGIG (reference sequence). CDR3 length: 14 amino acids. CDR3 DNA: TGTGCCTGGATGGCCTGGCCATCGGCAGATACGCAGTATTTT. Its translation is CAWMAWPSADTQYF.

This chain's CDR3 is CATSRDGRLGRDDNEQFF. The CDR3 nucleotides read TGTGCCACCAGCAGAGACGGGAGACTGGGCAGGGACGACAATGAGCAGTTCTTC. V gene TRBV15 combines with J gene TRBJ2-1; D is possibly TRBD2 (6 bases). V was clipped by 0 bases and J by 5 bases, with 20 bases between them. Germline-derived CDR1 and CDR2 are LNHNV and YYDKDF (reference sequence). The CDR3 spans 18 residues.

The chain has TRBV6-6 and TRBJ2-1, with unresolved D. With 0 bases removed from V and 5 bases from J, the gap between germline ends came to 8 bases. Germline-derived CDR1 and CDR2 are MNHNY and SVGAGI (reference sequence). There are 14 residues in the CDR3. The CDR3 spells CASSYSNADNEQFF. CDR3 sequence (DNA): TGTGCCAGCAGTTACTCGAACGCTGACAATGAGCAGTTCTTC.

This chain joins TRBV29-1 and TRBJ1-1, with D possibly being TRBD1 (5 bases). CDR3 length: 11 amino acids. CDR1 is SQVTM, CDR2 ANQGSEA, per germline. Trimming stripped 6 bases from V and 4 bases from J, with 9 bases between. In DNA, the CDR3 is TGCAGCGTGGGGGAAGGCACTGAAGCTTTCTTT. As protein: CSVGEGTEAFF. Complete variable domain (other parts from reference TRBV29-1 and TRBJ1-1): SAVISQKPSRDICQRGTSLTIQCQVDSQVTMMFWYRQQPGQSLTLIATANQGSEATYESGFVIDKFPISRPNLTFSTLTVSNMSPEDSSIYLCSVGEGTEAFFGQGTRLTVV.

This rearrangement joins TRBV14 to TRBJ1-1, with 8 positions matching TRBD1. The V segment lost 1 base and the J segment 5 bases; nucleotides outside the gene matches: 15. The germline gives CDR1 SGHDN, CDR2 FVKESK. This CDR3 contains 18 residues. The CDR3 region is CASSQVALDRVWGTEAFF. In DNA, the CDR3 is TGTGCCAGCAGCCAAGTTGCGTTGGACAGGGTATGGGGAACTGAAGCTTTCTTT.

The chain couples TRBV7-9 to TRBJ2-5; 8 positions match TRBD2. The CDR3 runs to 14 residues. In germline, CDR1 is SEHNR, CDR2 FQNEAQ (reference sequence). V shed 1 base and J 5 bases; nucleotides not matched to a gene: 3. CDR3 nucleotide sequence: TGTGCCAGCAGCTTAGTTAGCGGGATGGAGACCCAGTACTTC. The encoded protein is CASSLVSGMETQYF.